The present TCR beta chain was sequenced within a study of blood T cell repertoires in COVID-19. Libraries were prepared by immunoSEQ multiplex PCR; TCRdb keeps only in-frame clonotypes and omits some of them. The repertoire holds about 270,000 clones, with about 90% as singletons. Enrollment of patients from Seattle took place during active infection, with longitudinal follow-up. Trimming cost V 2 bases and J 0 bases, with 11 bases left between them. The germline gives CDR1 KGHSH, CDR2 LQKENI. The CDR3 extends over 15 amino acids. The sequence was obtained from a woman younger than 45 with COVID-19, enrolled during active disease. Sequencing input: peripheral blood. The chain carries TRBV18 and TRBJ2-7, with unresolved D. The CDR3 DNA is TGTGCCAGCTCACCAGGTCGGTCTAGCTCCTACGAGCAGTACTTC. It yields the protein CASSPGRSSSYEQYF.